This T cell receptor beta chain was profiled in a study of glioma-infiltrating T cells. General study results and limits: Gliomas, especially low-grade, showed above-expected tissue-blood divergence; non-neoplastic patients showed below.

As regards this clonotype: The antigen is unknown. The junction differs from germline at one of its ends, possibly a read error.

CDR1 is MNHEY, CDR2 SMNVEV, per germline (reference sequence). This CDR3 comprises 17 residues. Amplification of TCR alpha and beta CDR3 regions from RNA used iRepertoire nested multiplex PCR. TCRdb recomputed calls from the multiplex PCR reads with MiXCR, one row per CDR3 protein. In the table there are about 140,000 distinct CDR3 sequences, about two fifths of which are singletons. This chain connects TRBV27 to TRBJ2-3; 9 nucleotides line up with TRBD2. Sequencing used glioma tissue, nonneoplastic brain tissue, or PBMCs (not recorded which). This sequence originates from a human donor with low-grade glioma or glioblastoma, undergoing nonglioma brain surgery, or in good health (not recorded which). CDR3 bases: TGTGCCAGCAGCTTATCCCTGACTAGCGGCAGCACAGATACGCAGTATTTT. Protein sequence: CASSLSLTSGSTDTQYF.